This T cell receptor (beta chain) came from a study of Tregs in tolerant kidney transplant recipients. Recipients received nonmyeloablative bone marrow transplants from related graft donors, with transient mixed chimerism. Generated by immunoSEQ multiplex PCR, the TCRdb table keeps only in-frame clones and is missing some. The table includes 90,000 or so clones, over 85% detected once. The J segment lost 4 bases and the V segment lost 8 bases, leaving 10 bases of the junction unmatched. The CDR3 sequence is 15 residues long. CDR1 is SNHLY and CDR2 is FYNNEI in the germline V gene. Study-wide results and caveats: Validation in larger populations is needed because few patients were studied.

Notes on this clone: Its antigen is not identified.

The chain is built from TRBV2 and TRBJ2-2; 7 positions agree with TRBD1. This specimen consisted of CD4+ T cells from blood (PBMCs), obtained 12 months after the transplant. The TCR sequence derives from a human patient who received a combined kidney and bone marrow transplant. Some T cells may be provided by the graft donor. Here the CDR3 reads CASDFQGVGTGELFF. The DNA for the CDR3 is TGTGCCAGCGATTTCCAGGGGGTTGGCACCGGGGAGCTGTTTTTT.